Listed here are 18 T cell receptor beta chains from one sample, sequenced in a study of blood T cell repertoires in COVID-19. Using immunoSEQ multiplex PCR, the repertoire was profiled, and TCRdb retains in-frame clones only, with some absent. This table has under 150,000 clones, about 83% appearing once. Sequenced: peripheral blood. The receptors derive from a woman in her thirties or forties with acute or convalescent COVID-19.

The chain is built from TRBV19 and TRBJ2-1; weak D call: TRBD1 (5 bases). This CDR3 is 15 amino acids long. The germline V and J ends were trimmed by 3 bases and 0 bases, with 9 bases remaining between them. From germline, CDR1 is LNHDA and CDR2 SQIVND (reference sequence). The CDR3 DNA reads as TGTGCCAGTAGTATCACAGGAAACTCCTACAATGAGCAGTTCTTC. It codes for CASSITGNSYNEQFF.

The V and J genes are TRBV6-6 and TRBJ1-2; 8 bases line up with TRBD1. Trimming at V came to 2 bases and at J to 4 bases, leaving 9 bases not matched to a gene. The CDR3 spans 16 residues. From germline, CDR1 is MNHNY and CDR2 SVGAGI (reference sequence). This CDR3 reads CASSYVGQGMGYGYTF. The CDR3, as DNA: TGTGCCAGCAGTTACGTAGGACAGGGTATGGGCTATGGCTACACCTTC.

This chain joins TRBV7-8 and TRBJ1-1, with no clear D. Trimming removed 0 bases at V and 7 bases at J, with 9 bases between. The CDR3 runs to 13 residues. Germline CDR1 reads SGHVS; CDR2 reads FQNEAQ. CDR3 residues: CASSLAYWSEAFF. The CDR3, as DNA: TGTGCCAGCAGCTTAGCTTACTGGAGTGAAGCTTTCTTT.

The chain has TRBV16 and TRBJ1-1, with D perhaps TRBD1 (5 bases). The V end lost 2 bases, the J end lost 2 bases, and 9 bases lay between the germline ends. The CDR3 runs 14 residues. Per the germline V gene, CDR1 is KGHSY and CDR2 is FQNENV. CDR3 DNA sequence: TGTGCCAGCAGCCAAAGACAGATAAACACTGAAGCTTTCTTT. Its translation is CASSQRQINTEAFF.

The genes are TRBV7-2 and TRBJ1-6; tentative D call: TRBD1 (6 bases). CDR3 length equals 14 residues. Germline CDR1 SGHTA, CDR2 FQGNSA. V shed 5 bases and J shed 9 bases, with 14 bases lying between them. CDR3 sequence: CASSGTGSGSPLHF. In DNA form, the CDR3 reads TGTGCCAGCAGCGGAACAGGGTCTGGTTCACCCCTCCACTTT.

This chain joins TRBV7-7 and TRBJ2-2; TRBD1 is a possible D gene (6 bases). Trimming took off 5 bases at V and 0 bases at J, with 7 bases between the two ends. The CDR3 contains 14 residues. CDR1 and CDR2 from the germline V gene are SSHAT and FNYEAQ (reference sequence). CDR3 residues: CASSRTANTGELFF. In DNA form, the CDR3 reads TGTGCCAGCAGCCGGACAGCGAACACCGGGGAGCTGTTTTTT.

The V and J genes are TRBV7-9 and TRBJ2-7, with no clear D. From germline, CDR1 is SEHNR and CDR2 FQNEAQ (reference sequence). The CDR3 has 13 amino acids. Deletions cut 5 bases from V and 3 bases from J, with 11 bases between. CDR3 DNA: TGTGCCAGCAGCCCCCCCGACAACTACGAGCAGTACTTC. This gives the protein CASSPPDNYEQYF.

The genes are TRBV13 and TRBJ2-3, with D possibly being TRBD2 (5 bases). The germline V gene encodes CDR1 PRHDT and CDR2 FYEKMQ (reference sequence). The CDR3 covers 15 residues. The germline V and J ends were trimmed by 6 bases and 0 bases, with 13 bases remaining between them. CDR3 region: CASSSGRTSTDTQYF. Here the CDR3 DNA reads TGTGCCAGCAGTAGTGGTAGGACTAGCACAGATACGCAGTATTTT.

This clone was picked up a small number of times. The sample contains more than one DNA sequence encoding this CDR3. The chain combines TRBV6-2 or TRBV6-3 with TRBJ1-1; D unresolved. Germline V CDR1 and CDR2: MNHEY, SVGEGT. This CDR3 spans 13 amino acids. V was trimmed by 5 bases and J by 0 bases, leaving 7 bases between them. CDR3 in amino acids: CASSPRVNTEAFF. The CDR3, as DNA: TGTGCCAGCAGTCCCCGGGTGAACACTGAAGCTTTCTTT.

The rearrangement joins TRBV4-3 to TRBJ1-4; TRBD1 might be the D (6 bases). This CDR3 spans 15 amino acids. Trimming removed 4 bases from V and 7 bases from J, with 16 bases in between. CDR1 is LGHNA, CDR2 YSLEER, per germline. CDR3 nucleotide sequence: TGCGCCAGCAGCCCCAGACAGGCGGGGGGTGAAAAACTGTTTTTT. This codes for CASSPRQAGGEKLFF.

The chain is built from TRBV2 and TRBJ1-1; no definite D call. Per the germline V gene, CDR1 is SNHLY and CDR2 is FYNNEI. The CDR3 consists of 14 residues. V lost 7 bases, J lost 0 bases, and 12 bases lay in between. The CDR3 loop is CASIKSNLNTEAFF. The CDR3 DNA is TGTGCCAGCATTAAGTCTAATTTGAACACTGAAGCTTTCTTT.

The chain uses TRBV5-6 and TRBJ1-2, with TRBD1 matching over 7 bases. Germline CDR1 and CDR2: SGHDT and YYEEEE. The ends lost 4 bases at V and 7 bases at J; junction bases unmatched: 1. This CDR3 contains 11 residues. The CDR3: CASSNRGGYTF. CDR3 coding DNA: TGTGCCAGCAGCAACAGGGGTGGCTACACCTTC.

The sample holds a few counts of this clone. The rearrangement links TRBV19 to TRBJ1-1, with 11 bases that match TRBD1. The germline V gene encodes CDR1 LNHDA and CDR2 SQIVND (reference sequence). Losses at the gene ends were 3 bases for V and 5 bases for J; bases not matched to a gene: 11. This CDR3 has 17 residues. The CDR3 here is CASSIEIGTGGWTEAFF. Written as DNA, the CDR3 is TGTGCCAGTAGTATTGAAATTGGGACAGGGGGTTGGACTGAAGCTTTCTTT. Based on the CDR3 plus reference TRBV19 and TRBJ1-1, the full variable domain is DGGITQSPKYLFRKEGQNVTLSCEQNLNHDAMYWYRQDPGQGLRLIYYSQIVNDFQKGDIAEGYSVSREKKESFPLTVTSAQKNPTAFYLCASSIEIGTGGWTEAFFGQGTRLTVV.

CDR3 loop: CASSAGRYGYTF. For the CDR3, the DNA is TGTGCCAGCAGTGCGGGGCGGTATGGCTACACCTTC. This chain joins TRBV12-3 or TRBV12-4 and TRBJ1-2; TRBD1 might be the D (5 bases). Trimming cost V 5 bases and J 5 bases, with 9 bases left between them. This CDR3 has 12 residues.

This clone was seen just once. The chain is built from TRBV23-1 and TRBJ1-2; D call uncertain. TRBV23-1 is reported as an ORF; its role is uncertain. Trimming removed 2 bases at V and 3 bases at J, with 19 bases between. The CDR3 consists of 17 residues. The CDR3 reads CASSQPGRREVYYGYTF. The CDR3 DNA reads as TGCGCCAGCAGTCAACCTGGCAGGCGGGAAGTATACTATGGCTACACCTTC.

The chain joins TRBV6-6 to TRBJ2-5; D unresolved. Per the germline V gene, CDR1 is MNHNY and CDR2 is SVGAGI (reference sequence). This CDR3 has 15 amino acids. V was pared by 3 bases and J by 4 bases, with 15 bases between. The CDR3 sequence is CASSYSGISGETQYF. CDR3 DNA: TGTGCCAGCAGTTATTCCGGTATATCTGGAGAGACCCAGTACTTC.

V is TRBV5-6 and J is TRBJ2-4; D unclear. V shed 0 bases and J shed 4 bases, with 8 bases lying between them. Per the germline V gene, CDR1 is SGHDT and CDR2 is YYEEEE. This CDR3 region has 14 residues. In DNA form, the CDR3 reads TGTGCCAGCAGCTTGGTTGGCAGGAAAAACATTCAGTACTTC. It codes for CASSLVGRKNIQYF.

The genes are TRBV2 and TRBJ2-3; D is possibly TRBD1 (6 bases). Between the trimmed V and J ends, which lost 5 bases and 3 bases, there was a span of 9 bases. The CDR3 is 13 residues long. Germline V gives CDR1 SNHLY, CDR2 FYNNEI. CDR3 region: CASSPDRTDTQYF. In DNA, the CDR3 is TGTGCCAGCAGTCCAGACAGGACAGATACGCAGTATTTT.